This TCR beta chain was profiled in a study of CD8 T cells in Susac syndrome. Overall study findings and caveats: The study's TCR sequencing and HLA analysis drew on a certain number of individuals. That number was acknowledged as relatively small.

The ends were cut back, 5 bases at V and 0 bases at J, with 13 bases in the middle. The CDR3 length is 15 residues. The germline V gene encodes CDR1 SGHAT and CDR2 FQDESV (reference sequence). Concerning this clonotype itself: Its antigen remains unidentified.

The study sequenced TCR beta in blood CD8+ and CD4+ T cells. Those who served as multiple sclerosis controls were treatment-naive patients with stable or active relapsing-remitting disease. Negative magnetic isolation gave CD8+ and CD4+ cells; FACS enriched CD8+ TEMRA. Reverse transcription of about 0.5 to 1 ug RNA was carried out with random hexamers. Using its own MiXCR run on the immunoSEQ multiplex PCR reads, TCRdb lists one record per CDR3 protein. The sample holds 150,000 to 200,000 distinct CDR3 sequences, roughly 96% seen once. Sequencing was done on a sample of CD4+ T cells from PBMCs. The sequence came from a human donor with multiple sclerosis. The V call is TRBV11-1, the J call TRBJ1-2; D is unclear. The CDR3 DNA follows: TGTGCCAGCAGCAGTGAGGGTCCATCTAACTATGGCTACACCTTC. Protein product: CASSSEGPSNYGYTF.